Listed below are T cell receptor beta chains from one sample, sequenced in a study of long-term antiretroviral therapy in people with HIV. The assay was immunoSEQ multiplex PCR, and TCRdb's table has in-frame clones only and misses some. Of approximately 26,000 clones listed, about 85% are singletons. Sequences were derived from unsorted PBMCs, sampled 2.3 years after starting antiretroviral therapy. The origin of the receptors is a middle-aged man with HIV. CDR3s include the opening cysteine and the closing phenylalanine or tryptophan. The order of the fields is J gene, V gene, D gene, clone size, CDR3 DNA, CDR3 protein. D genes are given only for firm matches. Clone size is not always given. Where it is, it says once, few, many or a class for expanded clones.

J gene: TRBJ2-7; V gene: TRBV12-1; D gene: NA; clone size: NA; CDR3 DNA: TGTGCCAGCAGCTCCGGGACAGTCCAGAGGTACGAGCAGTACTTC; CDR3 protein: CASSSGTVQRYEQYF
J gene: TRBJ2-7; V gene: TRBV19; D gene: TRBD1; clone size: NA; CDR3 DNA: TGTGCCAGTACCGGGACAGGGGCCGGGAGTGTCCACGAGCAGTACTTC; CDR3 protein: CASTGTGAGSVHEQYF
J gene: TRBJ2-7; V gene: TRBV6-1; D gene: TRBD1; clone size: NA; CDR3 DNA: TGTGCCAGCAGTGAGGGACAGGGTTCCTACGAGCAGTACTTC; CDR3 protein: CASSEGQGSYEQYF
J gene: TRBJ1-3; V gene: TRBV19; D gene: NA; clone size: NA; CDR3 DNA: TGTGCCAGTAGTATAGGATCTGGAAACACCATATATTTT; CDR3 protein: CASSIGSGNTIYF
J gene: TRBJ1-2; V gene: TRBV6-5; D gene: NA; clone size: NA; CDR3 DNA: TGTGCCAGCACCACCGGGAGGGGGGTCTATGGCTACACCTTC; CDR3 protein: CASTTGRGVYGYTF
J gene: TRBJ1-4; V gene: TRBV7-9; D gene: NA; clone size: once; CDR3 DNA: TGTGCCAGCAGCTCCTTGGACCTACTAAATGAAAAACTGTTTTTT; CDR3 protein: CASSSLDLLNEKLFF
J gene: TRBJ2-7; V gene: TRBV19; D gene: TRBD1; clone size: once; CDR3 DNA: TGTGCCAGTAGTATAGGGACAGGGGGGCCCTACGAGCAGTACTTC; CDR3 protein: CASSIGTGGPYEQYF
J gene: TRBJ2-7; V gene: TRBV9; D gene: NA; clone size: NA; CDR3 DNA: TGTGCCAGCAGCGTAGAGGGCGAGGACTACGAGCAGTACTTC; CDR3 protein: CASSVEGEDYEQYF
J gene: TRBJ1-1; V gene: TRBV6-5; D gene: TRBD1; clone size: NA; CDR3 DNA: TGTGCCAGCTTTCGACCGGGACAGTTCAGTGAAGCTTTCTTT; CDR3 protein: CASFRPGQFSEAFF
J gene: TRBJ1-4; V gene: TRBV29-1; D gene: NA; clone size: NA; CDR3 DNA: TGCAGCGTGCACTTACAGGGAGCCTCAACTAATGAAAAACTGTTTTTT; CDR3 protein: CSVHLQGASTNEKLFF
J gene: TRBJ1-1; V gene: TRBV7-9; D gene: NA; clone size: few; CDR3 DNA: TGTGCCAGCAGCTTTGAGGGGGTCGGGACTGAAGCTTTCTTT; CDR3 protein: CASSFEGVGTEAFF
J gene: TRBJ2-1; V gene: TRBV19; D gene: NA; clone size: few; CDR3 DNA: TGTGCCAGTAGTATAGAGGGGGCGGCGTACAATGAGCAGTTCTTC; CDR3 protein: CASSIEGAAYNEQFF
J gene: TRBJ2-7; V gene: TRBV4-1; D gene: NA; clone size: NA; CDR3 DNA: TGCGCCAGCAGCCAAGGGGTGGGCTCCTACGAGCAGTACTTC; CDR3 protein: CASSQGVGSYEQYF
J gene: TRBJ2-7; V gene: TRBV13; D gene: TRBD1; clone size: NA; CDR3 DNA: TGTGCCAGCAGCTCTTCCTGGACAGGCGAGAGGTACGAGCAGTACTTC; CDR3 protein: CASSSSWTGERYEQYF
J gene: TRBJ1-5; V gene: TRBV4-1; D gene: NA; clone size: NA; CDR3 DNA: TGCGCCAGCAGCCAGCTGCAGGGAAGTCAGCCCCAGCATTTT; CDR3 protein: CASSQLQGSQPQHF
J gene: TRBJ1-1; V gene: TRBV4-2; D gene: NA; clone size: NA; CDR3 DNA: TGTGCCAGCAGCCAAGCTGGGGTGTGGACTGAAGCTTTCTTT; CDR3 protein: CASSQAGVWTEAFF
J gene: TRBJ1-2; V gene: TRBV25-1; D gene: NA; clone size: NA; CDR3 DNA: TGTGCCAGCAGTGCTGGACTGCCATCTCTTAACTATGGCTACACCTTC; CDR3 protein: CASSAGLPSLNYGYTF
J gene: TRBJ2-5; V gene: TRBV28; D gene: TRBD1; clone size: NA; CDR3 DNA: TGTGCCAGCAGTTCCCGGGACAGGGTCCGAGAGACCCAGTACTTC; CDR3 protein: CASSSRDRVRETQYF
J gene: TRBJ2-1; V gene: TRBV20-1; D gene: NA; clone size: NA; CDR3 DNA: TGCAGTGCTAGAGATATCCTTGAACAGTTCTTC; CDR3 protein: CSARDILEQFF
J gene: TRBJ2-7; V gene: TRBV2; D gene: TRBD1; clone size: few; CDR3 DNA: TGTGCCAGCAGTGAACTTGACAGGGTGACCTCCTACGAGCAGTACTTC; CDR3 protein: CASSELDRVTSYEQYF
J gene: TRBJ1-2; V gene: TRBV9; D gene: NA; clone size: NA; CDR3 DNA: TGTGCCAGCAGCGTAGATGAGTATGGCTACACCTTC; CDR3 protein: CASSVDEYGYTF
J gene: TRBJ1-2; V gene: TRBV2; D gene: NA; clone size: NA; CDR3 DNA: TGTGCCAGCAGTTATTTAAGGGCGGCTAACTATGGCTACACCTTC; CDR3 protein: CASSYLRAANYGYTF
J gene: TRBJ2-1; V gene: TRBV7-2; D gene: NA; clone size: once; CDR3 DNA: TGTGCCAGCAGGCGGGACGTATCCTACAATGAGCAGTTCTTC; CDR3 protein: CASRRDVSYNEQFF
J gene: TRBJ1-2; V gene: TRBV5-1; D gene: TRBD1; clone size: once; CDR3 DNA: TGCGCCAGCAGCTTGGGACAGGGGAATGGCTACACCTTC; CDR3 protein: CASSLGQGNGYTF
J gene: TRBJ2-7; V gene: TRBV5-1; D gene: TRBD2; clone size: NA; CDR3 DNA: TGCGCCAGCAGCCCAGGACTAGCGGGAGGGACCTACGAGCAGTACTTC; CDR3 protein: CASSPGLAGGTYEQYF
J gene: TRBJ2-3; V gene: TRBV7-7; D gene: TRBD2; clone size: once; CDR3 DNA: TGTGCTAGCAGCTTCGGACTAGCGGGTGGGGATACGCAGTATTTT; CDR3 protein: CASSFGLAGGDTQYF
J gene: TRBJ2-7; V gene: TRBV10-3; D gene: NA; clone size: once; CDR3 DNA: TGTGCCATCAGTGAAGGGATAAGGTCTGGCGAGCAGTACTTC; CDR3 protein: CAISEGIRSGEQYF
J gene: TRBJ1-1; V gene: TRBV7-9; D gene: NA; clone size: NA; CDR3 DNA: TGTGCCAGCAGCTTACCAGAAAACACTGAAGCTTTCTTT; CDR3 protein: CASSLPENTEAFF
J gene: TRBJ2-1; V gene: TRBV19; D gene: NA; clone size: NA; CDR3 DNA: TGTGCCAGTAGTATAGCAGATGAGCAGTTCTTC; CDR3 protein: CASSIADEQFF
J gene: TRBJ2-4; V gene: TRBV28; D gene: NA; clone size: NA; CDR3 DNA: TGTGCCAGCAGCAGTGGGTCGTTAGGGGCCGCCAAAAACATTCAGTACTTC; CDR3 protein: CASSSGSLGAAKNIQYF